These T cell receptor beta chains were read from a single sample in a study of T cell responses to AZD1222 COVID-19 vaccine. Measured with immunoSEQ multiplex PCR; TCRdb has only the in-frame clones, and not every one. Of 90,000 to 100,000 clones listed, 88% are singletons. Sequences were derived from peripheral blood, sampled 28 days after the second AZD1222 dose. The receptors come from an adult who received the AZD1222 COVID-19 vaccine. Both conserved end residues are part of each CDR3. D genes are given only for firm matches. Clone size is given for some rows only: seen once, a few or many times, or a class if the clone is expanded.

D	size	length	J	V	DNA	CDR3
TRBD2	NA	15	TRBJ2-1	TRBV14	TGTGCCAGCAGCCCTGGGACTAGCGGAGACAATGAGCAGTTCTTC	CASSPGTSGDNEQFF
NA	NA	15	TRBJ1-5	TRBV27	TGTGCCAGCAGTTTAGCAGGGCTGGAACACCAGCCCCAGCATTTT	CASSLAGLEHQPQHF
NA	once	15	TRBJ1-4	TRBV10-3	TGTGCCATCAGTGCCACCGGGGGCGTCGGTGAAAAACTGTTTTTT	CAISATGGVGEKLFF
TRBD2	few	16	TRBJ2-7	TRBV5-1	TGCGCCAGCAGTAACCTTCGTCCCGGGAGGGCTCACGAGCAGTACTTC	CASSNLRPGRAHEQYF
TRBD1	NA	15	TRBJ1-4	TRBV9	TGTGCCAGCAGCGCAGCACAGGGGTGGTCTGAAAAACTGTTTTTT	CASSAAQGWSEKLFF
TRBD1	NA	14	TRBJ1-1	TRBV28	TGTGCCAGCAAAACAGGGGGCGCCGGTGGTGAAGCTTTCTTT	CASKTGGAGGEAFF
TRBD2	once	17	TRBJ2-7	TRBV7-8	TGTGCCAGCACCACTTCCGGGCTCCGGGGGGAACCCTACGAGCAGTACTTC	CASTTSGLRGEPYEQYF
TRBD2	NA	17	TRBJ2-2	TRBV19	TGTGCCAGTAGTCCCTCACAACTAGCGGTTAACACCGGGGAGCTGTTTTTT	CASSPSQLAVNTGELFF
NA	NA	17	TRBJ1-1	TRBV27	TGTGCCAGCAGTATGAATGCAGTAGGCAGGGCGGACACTGAAGCTTTCTTT	CASSMNAVGRADTEAFF
NA	NA	14	TRBJ2-7	TRBV9	TGTGCCAGCAGCCCGACGACTAGCTCCTACGAGCAGTACTTC	CASSPTTSSYEQYF
NA	NA	11	TRBJ2-7	TRBV28	TGTGCCAGCATGACCCAGGGGATCGCGTACTTC	CASMTQGIAYF
TRBD1	NA	16	TRBJ1-2	TRBV24-1	TGTGCCACCAGTGCCCTTGGACAGGGACCTAACTATGGCTACACCTTC	CATSALGQGPNYGYTF
NA	NA	16	TRBJ1-1	TRBV12-2	TGTGCAAGCCAAGGTCGCGGACAGGGGGCTTTATCTGAAGCTTTCTTT	CASQGRGQGALSEAFF
NA	NA	13	TRBJ2-3	TRBV7-2	TGTGCCAGCAGCTCCGAATACACAGATACGCAGTATTTT	CASSSEYTDTQYF
TRBD1	NA	20	TRBJ1-2	TRBV27	TGTGCCAGCAGTTCCAAGGCCTTAGGACAGGGAGATTTTCATGGCTATGGCTACACCTTC	CASSSKALGQGDFHGYGYTF
NA	NA	15	TRBJ2-7	TRBV7-6	TGTGCCAGCAGCCCTTCGGTAGCCCCTCTCTACGAGCAGTACTTC	CASSPSVAPLYEQYF
NA	NA	12	TRBJ2-3	TRBV5-1	TGCGCCAGCAGCTTGGAGACGGATACGCAGTATTTT	CASSLETDTQYF
NA	NA	14	TRBJ1-3	TRBV28	TGTGCCAGCAGTGTAGGGGGAATCGGAAACACCATATATTTT	CASSVGGIGNTIYF
TRBD1	NA	17	TRBJ1-3	TRBV27	TGTGCCAGCAGTTTATCGAGAGGGACAGGGTATGGAAACACCATATATTTT	CASSLSRGTGYGNTIYF
TRBD1	NA	14	TRBJ2-1	TRBV7-3	TGTGCCAGCAGTCAGACAGGGGCGGGCAATGAGCAGTTCTTC	CASSQTGAGNEQFF
NA	NA	10	TRBJ2-5	TRBV2	TGTGCCAGCAGTGGGGAGACCCAGTACTTC	CASSGETQYF
NA	NA	13	TRBJ1-1	TRBV2	TGTGCCCGCGCTTTGGACAGGAACACTGAAGCTTTCTTT	CARALDRNTEAFF
TRBD1	once	14	TRBJ1-1	TRBV5-1	TGCGCCAGCAGCTTGGACGGGACAGCCCTCGTCGCTTTCTTT	CASSLDGTALVAFF
NA	NA	17	TRBJ2-2	TRBV4-2	TGTGCCAGCAGCCAAGTGGGACTGGGAGCGAACACCGGGGAGCTGTTTTTT	CASSQVGLGANTGELFF
NA	NA	15	TRBJ2-6	TRBV18	TGTGCCAGCTCACCACCGAGTGCTGGGGCCAACGTCCTGACTTTC	CASSPPSAGANVLTF
TRBD2	NA	15	TRBJ2-1	TRBV5-1	TGCGCCAGCAGCTGGACTAGCGGGGTGAGAAATGAGCAGTTCTTC	CASSWTSGVRNEQFF
NA	NA	14	TRBJ2-7	TRBV19	TGTGCCAGTAGTACCACTCACGATTCATACGAGCAGTACTTC	CASSTTHDSYEQYF
NA	NA	13	TRBJ2-7	TRBV5-1	TGCGCCAGCAGCGGCCCTGGCTCCTACGAGCAGTACTTC	CASSGPGSYEQYF
NA	many	17	TRBJ1-5	TRBV5-6	TGTGCCAGCAGCTTGGGGTTTGGGGGCCGGAGCAATCAGCCCCAGCATTTT	CASSLGFGGRSNQPQHF
NA	NA	15	TRBJ2-7	TRBV7-9	TGTGCCAGCAGCTTAGACGGACACTTAACCTACGAGCAGTACTTC	CASSLDGHLTYEQYF
TRBD1	NA	13	TRBJ1-1	TRBV27	TGTGCCAGCAGTACGCCGGGGACAGGGGAAGCTTTCTTT	CASSTPGTGEAFF
NA	NA	17	TRBJ1-1	TRBV10-3	TGTGCCATCAGTGAACTAGGGCGGGGTATTAAGAACACTGAAGCTTTCTTT	CAISELGRGIKNTEAFF
TRBD2	NA	14	TRBJ2-1	TRBV5-1	TGCGCCAGCAGCTTAGGGACTAGCGGGAATGAGCAGTTCTTC	CASSLGTSGNEQFF
NA	few	14	TRBJ2-1	TRBV6-4	TGTGCCAGCAGCACATCTGAAGAGGTCGATGAGCAGTTCTTC	CASSTSEEVDEQFF
TRBD2	NA	13	TRBJ2-7	TRBV2	TGTGCCAGCAGCACTAGCGGGAGTTACGAGCAGTACTTC	CASSTSGSYEQYF
NA	NA	13	TRBJ1-2	TRBV7-9	TGTGCCAGCAGCTTTCTCAGTAACTATGGCTACACCTTC	CASSFLSNYGYTF
NA	once	16	TRBJ2-3	TRBV14	TGTGCCAGCAGCCAAGATCTTCCGGGAATCACAGATACGCAGTATTTT	CASSQDLPGITDTQYF
TRBD1	NA	16	TRBJ2-1	TRBV6-5	TGTGCCAGCAGTTACTCCCCGGACAGGGGTCTTGGTGAGCAGTTCTTC	CASSYSPDRGLGEQFF
NA	NA	12	TRBJ2-7	TRBV28	TGTGCCAGCACCCAGCAGGGCTACGAGCAGTACTTC	CASTQQGYEQYF
NA	NA	18	TRBJ1-3	TRBV19	TGTGCCAGTATGTCCTTCGGTATTGGCGGGGAACCTGGAAACACCATATATTTT	CASMSFGIGGEPGNTIYF
NA	NA	13	TRBJ1-2	TRBV5-4	TGTGCCAGCAGCTTGACGGGGACCCCTGGCTACACCTTC	CASSLTGTPGYTF
TRBD2	NA	18	TRBJ2-1	TRBV19	TGTGCCAGTAGTATCAGTGCTAGCGGGAGGAAGTGGGACAATGAGCAGTTCTTC	CASSISASGRKWDNEQFF
TRBD1	NA	16	TRBJ2-7	TRBV27	TGTGCCAGCAGCCTCTCGACAGGGGGCGCTGACTACGAGCAGTACTTC	CASSLSTGGADYEQYF
NA	NA	14	TRBJ1-6	TRBV11-2	TGTGCCAGCAGCGCGGCGCCCGGGGGATCACCCCTCCACTTT	CASSAAPGGSPLHF
NA	NA	15	TRBJ1-4	TRBV18	TGTGCCAGCTCACCAAGGGTCCCAACTAATGAAAAACTGTTTTTT	CASSPRVPTNEKLFF
NA	NA	11	TRBJ1-1	TRBV20-1	TGCAGCGGCAGTTGGAACACTGAAGCTTTCTTT	CSGSWNTEAFF
NA	NA	11	TRBJ1-2	TRBV20-1	TGCAGTGCTTTTCGGTATGAGGGCTACACCTTC	CSAFRYEGYTF
NA	NA	15	TRBJ2-5	TRBV5-8	TGTGCCAGCAGCACCCTGCAGAGGCCCCAAGAGACCCAGTACTTC	CASSTLQRPQETQYF
NA	NA	14	TRBJ2-7	TRBV30	TGTGCCTGGAGTGTATCTCGTGTAACTTACGAGCAGTACTTC	CAWSVSRVTYEQYF
NA	NA	13	TRBJ1-1	TRBV27	TGTGCCAGCAGTTGGGCGAGGGACACTGAAGCTTTCTTT	CASSWARDTEAFF